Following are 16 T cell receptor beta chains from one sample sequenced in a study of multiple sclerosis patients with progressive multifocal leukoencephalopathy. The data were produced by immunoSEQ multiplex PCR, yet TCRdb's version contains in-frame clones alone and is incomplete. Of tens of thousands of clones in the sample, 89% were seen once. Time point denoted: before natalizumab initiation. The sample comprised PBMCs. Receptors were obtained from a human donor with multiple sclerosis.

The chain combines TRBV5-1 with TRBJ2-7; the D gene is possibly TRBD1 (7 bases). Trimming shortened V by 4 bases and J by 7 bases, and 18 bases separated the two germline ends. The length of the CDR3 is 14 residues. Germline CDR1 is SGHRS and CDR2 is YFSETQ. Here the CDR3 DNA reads TGCGCCAGCAGCCACTTCCAGGGGGAGGAGGAGCAGTACTTC. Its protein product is CASSHFQGEEEQYF. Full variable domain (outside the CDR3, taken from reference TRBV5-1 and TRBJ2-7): KAGVTQTPRYLIKTRGQQVTLSCSPISGHRSVSWYQQTPGQGLQFLFEYFSETQRNKGNFPGRFSGRQFSNSRSEMNVSTLELGDSALYLCASSHFQGEEEQYFGPGTRLTVT.

For the CDR3, the DNA is TGTGCCTCCACCGGGGGGCGCTACAATGAGCAGTTCTTC. It translates to CASTGGRYNEQFF. The chain couples TRBV27 to TRBJ2-1; D perhaps matches TRBD2 (7 bases). Germline lookup yields CDR1 MNHEY and CDR2 SMNVEV (reference sequence). The germline V and J ends were trimmed by 11 bases and 3 bases, with 14 bases remaining between them. The CDR3 has 13 amino acids.

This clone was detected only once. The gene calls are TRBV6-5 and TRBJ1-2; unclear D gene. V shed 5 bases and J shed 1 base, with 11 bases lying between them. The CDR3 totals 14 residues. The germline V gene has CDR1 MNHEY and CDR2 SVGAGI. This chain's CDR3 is CASSPLDLNYGYTF. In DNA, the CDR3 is TGTGCCAGCAGTCCCCTGGACCTTAACTATGGCTACACCTTC.

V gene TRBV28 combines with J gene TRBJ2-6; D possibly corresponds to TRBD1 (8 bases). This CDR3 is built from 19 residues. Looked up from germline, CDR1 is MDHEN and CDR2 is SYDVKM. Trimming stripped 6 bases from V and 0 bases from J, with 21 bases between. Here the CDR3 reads CASSGGRQGYFSGANVLTF. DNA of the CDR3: TGTGCCAGCAGCGGGGGGAGACAGGGGTACTTCTCTGGGGCCAACGTCCTGACTTTC.

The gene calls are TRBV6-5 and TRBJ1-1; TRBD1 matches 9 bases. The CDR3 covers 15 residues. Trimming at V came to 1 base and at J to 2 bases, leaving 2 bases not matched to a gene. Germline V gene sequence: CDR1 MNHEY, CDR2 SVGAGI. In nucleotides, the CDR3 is TGTGCCAGCAGTTACTTGGACAGGGGCAACACTGAAGCTTTCTTT. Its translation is CASSYLDRGNTEAFF.

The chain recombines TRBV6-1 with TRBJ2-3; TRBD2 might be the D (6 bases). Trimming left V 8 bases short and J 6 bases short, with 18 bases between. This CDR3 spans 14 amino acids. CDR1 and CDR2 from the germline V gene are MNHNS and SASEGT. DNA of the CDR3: TGTGCCAGCCGCGGCGGGATTGGTGGGGATACGCAGTATTTT. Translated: CASRGGIGGDTQYF.

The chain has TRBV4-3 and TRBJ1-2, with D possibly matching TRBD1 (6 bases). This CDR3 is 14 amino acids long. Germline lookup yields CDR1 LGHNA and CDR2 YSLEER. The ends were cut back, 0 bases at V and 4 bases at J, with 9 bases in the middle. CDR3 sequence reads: CASSQDGGGYGYTF. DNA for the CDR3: TGCGCCAGCAGCCAAGATGGGGGCGGCTATGGCTACACCTTC.

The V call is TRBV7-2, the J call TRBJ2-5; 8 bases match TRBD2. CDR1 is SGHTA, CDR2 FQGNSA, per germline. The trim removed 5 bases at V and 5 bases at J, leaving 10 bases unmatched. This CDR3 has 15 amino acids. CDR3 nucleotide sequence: TGTGCCAGCAGCCGGGAGACTAGCGACGGGGAGACCCAGTACTTC. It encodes CASSRETSDGETQYF.

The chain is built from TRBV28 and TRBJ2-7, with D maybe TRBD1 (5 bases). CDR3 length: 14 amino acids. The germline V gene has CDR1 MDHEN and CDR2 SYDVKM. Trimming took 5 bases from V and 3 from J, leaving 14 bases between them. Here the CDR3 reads CASSARGRVYEQYF. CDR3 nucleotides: TGTGCCAGCAGTGCAAGGGGCAGGGTCTACGAGCAGTACTTC.

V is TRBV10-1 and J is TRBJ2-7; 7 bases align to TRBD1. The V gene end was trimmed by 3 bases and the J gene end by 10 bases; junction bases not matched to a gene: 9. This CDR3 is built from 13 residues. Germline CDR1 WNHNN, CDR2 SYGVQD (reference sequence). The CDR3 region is CASSDRDRVRQYF. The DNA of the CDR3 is TGCGCCAGCAGTGACCGCGACAGGGTGCGACAGTACTTC.

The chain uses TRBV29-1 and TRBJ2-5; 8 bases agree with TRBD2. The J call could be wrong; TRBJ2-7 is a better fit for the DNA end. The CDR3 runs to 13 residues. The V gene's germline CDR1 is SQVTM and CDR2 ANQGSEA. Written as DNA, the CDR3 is TGCAGCGACGACGAGGAGCGGGGGTACGAGCAGTACTTC. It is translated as CSDDEERGYEQYF.

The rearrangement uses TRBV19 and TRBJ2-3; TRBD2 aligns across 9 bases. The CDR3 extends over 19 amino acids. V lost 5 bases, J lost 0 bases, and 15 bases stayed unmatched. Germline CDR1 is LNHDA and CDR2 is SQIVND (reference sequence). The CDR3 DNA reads TGTGCCAGTAGTCCGCTAGCGGGAACCGACGGGGGTAGCACAGATACGCAGTATTTT. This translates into CASSPLAGTDGGSTDTQYF.

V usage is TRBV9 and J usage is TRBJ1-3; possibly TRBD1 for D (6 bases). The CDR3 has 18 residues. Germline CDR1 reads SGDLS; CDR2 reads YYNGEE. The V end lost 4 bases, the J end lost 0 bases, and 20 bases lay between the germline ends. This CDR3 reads CASSLSWGQGSSGNTIYF. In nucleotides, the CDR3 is TGTGCCAGCAGCCTCAGTTGGGGGCAGGGAAGCTCTGGAAACACCATATATTTT.

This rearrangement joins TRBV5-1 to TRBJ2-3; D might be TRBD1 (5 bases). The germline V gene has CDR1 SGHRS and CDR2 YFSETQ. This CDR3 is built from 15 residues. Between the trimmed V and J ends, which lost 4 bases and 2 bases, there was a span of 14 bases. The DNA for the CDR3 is TGCGCCAGCAGCCCGTCCAACAGGTTCACAGATACGCAGTATTTT. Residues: CASSPSNRFTDTQYF.

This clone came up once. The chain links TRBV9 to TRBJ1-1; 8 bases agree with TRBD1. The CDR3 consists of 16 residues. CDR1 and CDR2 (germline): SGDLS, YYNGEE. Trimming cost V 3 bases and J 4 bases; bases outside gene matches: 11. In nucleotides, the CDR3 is TGTGCCAGCAGCGGGGGATTGGGACAGGCATCCACTGAAGCTTTCTTT. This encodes CASSGGLGQASTEAFF. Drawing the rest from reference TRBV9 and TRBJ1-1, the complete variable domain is DSGVTQTPKHLITATGQRVTLRCSPRSGDLSVYWYQQSLDQGLQFLIQYYNGEERAKGNILERFSAQQFPDLHSELNLSSLELGDSALYFCASSGGLGQASTEAFFGQGTRLTVV.

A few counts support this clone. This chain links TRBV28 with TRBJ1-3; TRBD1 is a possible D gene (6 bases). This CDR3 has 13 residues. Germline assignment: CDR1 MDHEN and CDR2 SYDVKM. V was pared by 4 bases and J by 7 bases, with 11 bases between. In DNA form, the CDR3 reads TGTGCCAGCAGTTGGGACATTTCCAACACCATATATTTT. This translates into CASSWDISNTIYF.